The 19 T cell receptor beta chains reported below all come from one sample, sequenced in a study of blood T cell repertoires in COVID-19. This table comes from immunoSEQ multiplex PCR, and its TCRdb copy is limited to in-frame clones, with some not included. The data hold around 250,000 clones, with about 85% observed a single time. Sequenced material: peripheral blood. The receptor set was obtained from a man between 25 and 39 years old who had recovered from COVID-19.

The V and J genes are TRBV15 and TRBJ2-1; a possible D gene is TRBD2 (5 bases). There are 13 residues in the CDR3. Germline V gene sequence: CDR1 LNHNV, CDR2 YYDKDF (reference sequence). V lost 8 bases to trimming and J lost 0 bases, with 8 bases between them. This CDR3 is CATRGDSYNEQFF. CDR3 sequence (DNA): TGTGCCACCCGGGGTGACTCCTACAATGAGCAGTTCTTC.

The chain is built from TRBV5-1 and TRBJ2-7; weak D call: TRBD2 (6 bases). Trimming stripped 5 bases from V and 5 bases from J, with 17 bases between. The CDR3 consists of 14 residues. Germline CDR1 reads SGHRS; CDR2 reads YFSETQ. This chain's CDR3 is CASSSGLFNHEQYV. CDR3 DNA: TGCGCCAGCAGTTCGGGACTTTTCAATCACGAGCAGTACGTC.

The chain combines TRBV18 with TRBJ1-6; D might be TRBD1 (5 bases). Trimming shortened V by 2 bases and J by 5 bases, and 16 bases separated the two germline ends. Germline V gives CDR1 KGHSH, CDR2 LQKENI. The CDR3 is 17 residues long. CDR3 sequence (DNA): TGTGCCAGCTCACCAGTCGGAAAGGGGTTGAATAATTCACCCCTCCACTTT. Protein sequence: CASSPVGKGLNNSPLHF.

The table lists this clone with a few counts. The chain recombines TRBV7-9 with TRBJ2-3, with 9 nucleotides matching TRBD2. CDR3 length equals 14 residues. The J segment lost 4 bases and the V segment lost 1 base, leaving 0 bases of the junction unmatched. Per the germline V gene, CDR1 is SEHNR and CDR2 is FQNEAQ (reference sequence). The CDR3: CASSLGLAADTQYF. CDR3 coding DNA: TGTGCCAGCAGCTTAGGACTAGCGGCAGATACGCAGTATTTT.

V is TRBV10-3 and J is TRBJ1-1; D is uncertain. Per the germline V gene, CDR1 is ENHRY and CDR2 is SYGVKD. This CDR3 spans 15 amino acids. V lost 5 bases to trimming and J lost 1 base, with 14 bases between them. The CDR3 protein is CAISPPGGKNTEAFF. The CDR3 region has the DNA TGTGCCATCAGTCCCCCCGGAGGGAAGAACACTGAAGCTTTCTTT.

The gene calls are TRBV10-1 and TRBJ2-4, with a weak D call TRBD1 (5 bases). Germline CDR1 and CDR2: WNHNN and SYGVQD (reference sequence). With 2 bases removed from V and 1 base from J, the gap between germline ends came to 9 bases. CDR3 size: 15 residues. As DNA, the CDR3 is TGCGCCAGCAGTGAGGGGGCTATGGCCAAAAACATTCAGTACTTC. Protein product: CASSEGAMAKNIQYF.

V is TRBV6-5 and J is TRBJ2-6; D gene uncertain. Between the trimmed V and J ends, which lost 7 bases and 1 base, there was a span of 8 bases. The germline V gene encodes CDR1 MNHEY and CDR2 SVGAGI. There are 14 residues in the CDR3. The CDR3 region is CASIRYSGANVLTF. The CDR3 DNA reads TGTGCCAGCATCAGGTATTCTGGGGCCAACGTCCTGACTTTC.

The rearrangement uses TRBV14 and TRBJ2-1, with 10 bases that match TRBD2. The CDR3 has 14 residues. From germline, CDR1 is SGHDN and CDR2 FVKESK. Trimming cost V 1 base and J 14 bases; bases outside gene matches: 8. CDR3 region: CASSQVGLAGAKFF. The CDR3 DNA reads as TGTGCCAGCAGCCAAGTAGGCCTAGCGGGGGCAAAGTTCTTC.

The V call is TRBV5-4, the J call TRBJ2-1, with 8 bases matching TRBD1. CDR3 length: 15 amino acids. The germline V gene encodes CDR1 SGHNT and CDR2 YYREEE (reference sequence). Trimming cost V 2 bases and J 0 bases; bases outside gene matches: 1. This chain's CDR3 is CASSLTGGSYNEQFF. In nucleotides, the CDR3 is TGTGCCAGCAGCTTAACAGGGGGCTCCTACAATGAGCAGTTCTTC. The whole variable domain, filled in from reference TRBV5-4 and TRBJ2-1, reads ETGVTQSPTHLIKTRGQQVTLRCSSQSGHNTVSWYQQALGQGPQFIFQYYREEENGRGNFPPRFSGLQFPNYSSELNVNALELDDSALYLCASSLTGGSYNEQFFGPGTRLTVL.

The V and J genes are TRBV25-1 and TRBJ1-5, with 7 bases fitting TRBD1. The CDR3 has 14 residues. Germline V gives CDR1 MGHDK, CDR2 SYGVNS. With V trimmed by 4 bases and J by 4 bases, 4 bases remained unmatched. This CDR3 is CASSAGGPNQPQHF. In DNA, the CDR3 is TGTGCCAGCAGTGCAGGGGGACCAAATCAGCCCCAGCATTTT. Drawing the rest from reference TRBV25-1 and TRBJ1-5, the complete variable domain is EADIYQTPRYLVIGTGKKITLECSQTMGHDKMYWYQQDPGMELHLIHYSYGVNSTEKGDLSSESTVSRIRTEHFPLTLESARPSHTSQYLCASSAGGPNQPQHFGDGTRLSIL.

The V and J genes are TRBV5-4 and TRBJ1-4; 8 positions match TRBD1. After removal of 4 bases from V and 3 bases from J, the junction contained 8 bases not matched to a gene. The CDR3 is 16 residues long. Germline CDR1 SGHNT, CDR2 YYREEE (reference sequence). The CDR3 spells CASSQFTGGPNEKLFF. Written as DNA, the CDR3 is TGTGCCAGCAGCCAGTTCACAGGGGGGCCTAATGAAAAACTGTTTTTT.

CDR3 sequence: CASCERTSGGDEQFF. The CDR3 DNA is TGCGCCAGCTGCGAAAGGACTAGCGGGGGCGATGAGCAGTTCTTC. V usage is TRBV5-1 and J usage is TRBJ2-1; TRBD2 agrees at 13 bases. Germline CDR1 is SGHRS and CDR2 is YFSETQ. V lost 7 bases and J lost 8; bases outside the gene matches: 9. The length of the CDR3 is 15 residues. The full variable domain, completed using reference TRBV5-1 and TRBJ2-1, is KAGVTQTPRYLIKTRGQQVTLSCSPISGHRSVSWYQQTPGQGLQFLFEYFSETQRNKGNFPGRFSGRQFSNSRSEMNVSTLELGDSALYLCASCERTSGGDEQFFGPGTRLTVL.

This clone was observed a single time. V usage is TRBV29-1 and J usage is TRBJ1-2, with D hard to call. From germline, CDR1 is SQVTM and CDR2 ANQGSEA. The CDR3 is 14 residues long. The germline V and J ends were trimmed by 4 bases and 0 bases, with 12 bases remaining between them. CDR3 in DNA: TGCAGCGTTGTCGTCGCAAGAGCTAACTATGGCTACACCTTC. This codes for CSVVVARANYGYTF.

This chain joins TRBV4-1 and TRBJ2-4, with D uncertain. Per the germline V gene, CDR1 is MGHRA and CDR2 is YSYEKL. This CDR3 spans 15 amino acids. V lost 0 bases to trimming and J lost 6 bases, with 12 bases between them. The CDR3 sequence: CASSQDFTTGNIQYF. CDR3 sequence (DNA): TGCGCCAGCAGCCAAGATTTTACTACCGGAAACATTCAGTACTTC.

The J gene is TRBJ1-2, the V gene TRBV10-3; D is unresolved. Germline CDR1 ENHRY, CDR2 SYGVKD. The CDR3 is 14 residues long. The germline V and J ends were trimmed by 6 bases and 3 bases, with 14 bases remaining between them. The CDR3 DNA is TGTGCCATCAGCGGGATGGGGTCAGACTATGGCTACACCTTC. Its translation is CAISGMGSDYGYTF.

CDR3 residues: CASSSTGEHEKLFF. CDR3 sequence (DNA): TGCGCCAGCAGTTCGACAGGGGAGCATGAAAAACTGTTTTTT. This rearrangement joins TRBV5-1 to TRBJ1-4, with 8 bases matching TRBD1. The V and J ends lost 5 bases and 6 bases, in that order; junction bases with no gene match: 6. The germline V gene has CDR1 SGHRS and CDR2 YFSETQ. This CDR3 has 14 residues.

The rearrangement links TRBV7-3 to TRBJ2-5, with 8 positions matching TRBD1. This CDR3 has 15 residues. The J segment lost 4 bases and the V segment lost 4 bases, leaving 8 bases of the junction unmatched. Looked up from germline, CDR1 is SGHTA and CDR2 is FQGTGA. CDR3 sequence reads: CASSSSPGTGETQYF. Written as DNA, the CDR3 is TGTGCCAGCAGCTCGTCGCCCGGGACAGGAGAGACCCAGTACTTC.

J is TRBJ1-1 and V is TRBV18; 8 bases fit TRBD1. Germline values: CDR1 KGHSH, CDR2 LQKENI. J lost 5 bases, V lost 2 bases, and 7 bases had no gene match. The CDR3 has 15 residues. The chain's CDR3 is CASSPGQGLETEAFF. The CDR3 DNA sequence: TGTGCCAGCTCACCAGGACAGGGATTGGAGACTGAAGCTTTCTTT.

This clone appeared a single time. CDR3 amino acids: CASSLSIDGDYNEQFF. CDR3 bases: TGTGCCAGCAGCCTAAGTATCGACGGAGATTACAATGAGCAGTTCTTC. The rearrangement joins TRBV7-3 to TRBJ2-1; D not resolved. V gave up 5 bases and J gave up 4 bases, with 18 bases separating them. Germline values: CDR1 SGHTA, CDR2 FQGTGA. The CDR3 has 16 residues.